These T cell receptor beta chains were read from a single sample in a study of identifying expanded T cells in peripheral blood. Sequencing was performed with immunoSEQ multiplex PCR; in TCRdb, only in-frame clones are kept and a portion is missing. The table includes 83,000 or so clones, about 88% detected once. The sequencing sample was made of blood. Source of these receptors: a person aged 18 to 75 in good health. The CDR3 runs from the conserved cysteine through the conserved F or W. D genes are given only for firm matches. Size tells how often a clone was seen (once, few, many) or the class of an expanded clone, and some rows leave it out.

V gene	clone size	D gene	J gene	CDR3 protein	CDR3 DNA
TRBV2	once	TRBD2	TRBJ2-1	CASRVPGTSGGRAYNEQFF	TGTGCCAGCAGGGTACCCGGGACTAGTGGCGGGAGGGCCTACAATGAGCAGTTCTTC
TRBV11-3	.	TRBD2	TRBJ2-7	CASSFSGRAFEEQYF	TGTGCCAGCAGCTTTAGCGGGAGGGCCTTTGAGGAGCAGTACTTC
TRBV6-4	.	TRBD1	TRBJ1-3	CATYTRDREPNSGNTIYF	TGTGCCACCTACACCCGGGACAGGGAACCGAACTCTGGAAACACCATATATTTT
TRBV6-6	once	.	TRBJ2-7	CASSQAGPEGSEQYF	TGTGCCAGCAGCCAAGCCGGCCCTGAAGGGTCCGAGCAGTACTTC
TRBV14	.	.	TRBJ2-3	CASSQSGSTDTQYF	TGTGCCAGCAGCCAAAGCGGGAGCACAGATACGCAGTATTTT
TRBV2	few	TRBD2	TRBJ2-3	CASDIGGSTDTQYF	TGTGCCAGCGACATCGGGGGGTCGACAGATACGCAGTATTTT
TRBV5-1	.	.	TRBJ2-1	CASSLAREPNEQFF	TGCGCCAGCAGCTTGGCTCGGGAACCGAATGAGCAGTTCTTC
TRBV6-4	.	.	TRBJ1-4	CASSPNRGEKLFF	TGTGCCAGCAGCCCGAATAGAGGGGAAAAACTGTTTTTT
TRBV30	.	.	TRBJ2-2	CAWSVPGELFF	TGTGCCTGGAGTGTACCCGGGGAGCTGTTTTTT
TRBV2	.	.	TRBJ2-2	CASHTSRNTGELFF	TGTGCCAGTCACACTAGCAGGAACACCGGGGAGCTGTTTTTT
TRBV27	.	TRBD2	TRBJ2-1	CASSSLAGGYNEQFF	TGTGCCAGCAGTTCACTAGCGGGAGGGTACAATGAGCAGTTCTTC
TRBV11-2	once	.	TRBJ2-7	CASSPQEDGYEQYF	TGTGCCAGCAGCCCTCAGGAAGACGGCTACGAGCAGTACTTC
TRBV6-5	.	.	TRBJ2-1	CASSYSLAVGHEQFF	TGTGCCAGCAGTTACTCCCTAGCAGTGGGCCATGAGCAGTTCTTC
TRBV4-3	.	TRBD2	TRBJ2-1	CASSMLAGTSFNEQFF	TGCGCCAGCAGCATGCTAGCGGGCACATCCTTCAACGAGCAGTTCTTC
TRBV4-2	.	TRBD2	TRBJ2-7	CASSQVIGLAGEGESSYEQYF	TGTGCCAGCAGCCAAGTCATAGGACTAGCGGGAGAAGGGGAAAGCTCCTACGAGCAGTACTTC
TRBV13	.	.	TRBJ2-3	CASSFRGFTDTQYF	TGTGCCAGCAGCTTCAGGGGTTTTACAGATACGCAGTATTTT
TRBV10-3	.	TRBD1	TRBJ1-4	CAISGDRGRGEKLFF	TGTGCCATCAGTGGTGACAGGGGGCGCGGTGAAAAACTGTTTTTT
TRBV5-5	.	TRBD1	TRBJ1-5	CASSLSRGSNQPQHF	TGTGCCAGCAGCTTGAGCAGGGGGAGCAATCAGCCCCAGCATTTT
TRBV5-6	few	TRBD1	TRBJ2-7	CASSLPGGYEQYF	TGTGCCAGCAGCCTCCCAGGGGGCTACGAGCAGTACTTC
TRBV14	.	.	TRBJ2-7	CASSQVRGLSYEQYF	TGTGCCAGCAGCCAAGTTCGGGGGCTTTCCTACGAGCAGTACTTC
TRBV7-9	.	.	TRBJ2-1	CASSYRLEQFF	TGTGCCAGCAGCTACAGGTTAGAGCAGTTCTTC
TRBV2	.	.	TRBJ2-7	CASSENYEQYF	TGTGCCAGCAGTGAGAACTACGAGCAGTACTTC
TRBV30	.	.	TRBJ2-2	CAWKGEATTGELFF	TGTGCCTGGAAAGGGGAAGCTACCACCGGGGAGCTGTTTTTT
TRBV9	.	.	TRBJ2-3	CASSVGSSAITDTQYF	TGTGCCAGCAGCGTAGGTTCTAGCGCAATCACAGATACGCAGTATTTT
TRBV28	.	.	TRBJ2-1	CASSSGAGNEQFF	TGTGCCAGCAGCTCGGGGGCGGGTAATGAGCAGTTCTTC
TRBV11-3	.	.	TRBJ2-5	CASSLGVGTQETQYF	TGTGCCAGCAGCTTAGGAGTGGGAACCCAAGAGACCCAGTACTTC
TRBV1	.	.	TRBJ1-2	CTSSQDGRFEDASNYGYTF	TGCACCAGCAGCCAAGATGGGAGGTTTGAGGATGCCAGCAACTATGGCTACACCTTC
TRBV6-4	once	.	TRBJ2-2	CASSDRGSTGELFF	TGTGCCAGCAGTGACAGGGGGAGCACCGGGGAGCTGTTTTTT
TRBV6-1	.	.	TRBJ1-2	CASSVANGYTF	TGTGCCAGCTCCGTCGCAAATGGCTACACCTTC
TRBV9	.	TRBD1	TRBJ2-7	CASSALGQGGPYEQYF	TGTGCCAGCAGCGCCTTGGGACAGGGAGGCCCCTACGAGCAGTACTTC
TRBV21-1	few	.	TRBJ1-2	CASSKDPNYGYTF	TGTGCCAGCAGCAAAGATCCTAACTATGGCTACACCTTC
TRBV4-3	few	.	TRBJ2-6	CASSQGVASGANVLTF	TGCGCCAGCAGCCAAGGCGTGGCATCTGGGGCCAACGTCCTGACTTTC
TRBV7-9	.	.	TRBJ1-2	CASSLASTASYGYTF	TGTGCCAGCAGCTTAGCTTCAACAGCGTCCTATGGCTACACCTTC
TRBV6-4	few	TRBD1	TRBJ1-2	CASSPGQEDNYGYTF	TGTGCCAGCAGTCCCGGACAGGAGGATAACTATGGCTACACCTTC
TRBV7-6	.	.	TRBJ2-7	CASSFNRRASIEQYF	TGTGCCAGCAGCTTTAATCGACGAGCCTCTATCGAGCAGTACTTC
TRBV5-6	.	.	TRBJ1-1	CASSLALNTEAFF	TGTGCCAGCAGCTTGGCTCTGAACACTGAAGCTTTCTTT
TRBV18	.	TRBD2	TRBJ2-2	CASSPTGLAGGTGELFF	TGTGCCAGCTCACCTACAGGTCTAGCGGGAGGCACCGGGGAGCTGTTTTTT
TRBV14	.	TRBD1	TRBJ2-7	CASSGVGGLFYEQYF	TGTGCCAGCAGCGGGGTAGGGGGCCTCTTCTACGAGCAGTACTTC
TRBV5-4	.	.	TRBJ1-2	CASSVDGNYGYTF	TGTGCCAGCAGCGTTGACGGTAACTATGGCTACACCTTC
TRBV19	once	TRBD2	TRBJ2-3	CASSTQTSGDTQYF	TGTGCCAGTAGTACCCAGACTAGCGGAGATACGCAGTATTTT
TRBV18	.	.	TRBJ1-1	CASSQNRDTEAFF	TGTGCCAGCTCACAAAACAGGGACACTGAAGCTTTCTTT
TRBV9	.	.	TRBJ2-7	CASSSQVGNEQYF	TGTGCCAGCAGCTCCCAGGTTGGGAACGAGCAGTACTTC
TRBV5-1	.	.	TRBJ2-1	CASSLIEYNEQFF	TGCGCCAGCAGCTTGATTGAATACAATGAGCAGTTCTTC
TRBV7-3	once	.	TRBJ2-7	CASSLGADYEQYF	TGTGCCAGCAGTTTGGGGGCGGACTACGAGCAGTACTTC
TRBV10-3	.	.	TRBJ2-1	CAISESGPRGNEQFF	TGTGCCATCAGTGAATCAGGTCCGAGGGGCAATGAGCAGTTCTTC
TRBV28	.	.	TRBJ2-7	CASFGPPHSYEQYF	TGTGCCAGCTTTGGACCTCCGCACTCCTACGAGCAGTACTTC
TRBV5-4	.	.	TRBJ2-1	CASSLTTSSYNEQFF	TGTGCCAGCAGCTTGACGACTAGCTCCTACAATGAGCAGTTCTTC
TRBV7-9	once	.	TRBJ2-7	CASSSAGTSYEQYF	TGTGCCAGCAGCTCAGCGGGTACATCCTACGAGCAGTACTTC
TRBV27	.	TRBD2	TRBJ2-3	CASSLVSPLGRADTQYF	TGTGCCAGCAGTTTAGTTTCCCCCCTCGGGAGGGCAGATACGCAGTATTTT
TRBV7-8	.	TRBD1	TRBJ2-7	CASSLALGQYYTYEQYF	TGTGCCAGCAGCTTAGCGCTGGGACAGTACTATACCTACGAGCAGTACTTC
TRBV29-1	.	.	TRBJ1-1	CSDHAQNTEAFF	TGCAGCGACCATGCACAGAACACTGAAGCTTTCTTT
TRBV14	.	.	TRBJ2-7	CASSQLGGYEQYF	TGTGCCAGCAGCCAGCTGGGGGGTTACGAGCAGTACTTC
TRBV7-3	.	TRBD1	TRBJ1-2	CASSPDRVTAYTF	TGTGCCAGCAGCCCGGACAGGGTTACGGCTTACACCTTC
TRBV6-6	.	.	TRBJ2-2	CASSYSVGQGELFF	TGTGCCAGCAGTTACTCGGTCGGTCAGGGGGAGCTGTTTTTT
TRBV9	.	.	TRBJ1-1	CASSPEVENTEAFF	TGTGCCAGCAGCCCCGAGGTGGAGAACACTGAAGCTTTCTTT